This T cell receptor (beta chain) was profiled in a study of shared clonotypes between healthy human individuals. Study outcomes and limitations: Investigators collected only blood, and repertoires in tissues likely differ. Investigators expected sequencing depth to affect clonotype sharing among donors.

Genomic DNA from each subset was divided evenly over several immunoSEQ plates. Replicate PCRs for unsorted PBMC used approximately 320 ng DNA (around 30,000 T cell genomes). Repertoires were generated with immunoSEQ multiplex PCR, while TCRdb's copy carries only in-frame clones and drops some. The data contain hundreds of thousands of clones, around three quarters of them singletons. For this clone: Antigen specificity is unknown.

Germline assignment: CDR1 SQVTM and CDR2 ANQGSEA. The CDR3 has 14 residues. Trimming removed 6 bases from V and 0 bases from J; junction bases left unmatched: 5. V usage is TRBV29-1 and J usage is TRBJ2-3; 8 bases map to TRBD1. The sequencing sample was made of PBMCs. The TCR comes from a woman between 40 and 55 years old in good health. Some clones in this sample may be carry-over from other donors' samples. For the CDR3, the DNA is TGCAGCGTCCGAACAGGGGGTAGCACAGATACGCAGTATTTT. Amino acid sequence: CSVRTGGSTDTQYF.